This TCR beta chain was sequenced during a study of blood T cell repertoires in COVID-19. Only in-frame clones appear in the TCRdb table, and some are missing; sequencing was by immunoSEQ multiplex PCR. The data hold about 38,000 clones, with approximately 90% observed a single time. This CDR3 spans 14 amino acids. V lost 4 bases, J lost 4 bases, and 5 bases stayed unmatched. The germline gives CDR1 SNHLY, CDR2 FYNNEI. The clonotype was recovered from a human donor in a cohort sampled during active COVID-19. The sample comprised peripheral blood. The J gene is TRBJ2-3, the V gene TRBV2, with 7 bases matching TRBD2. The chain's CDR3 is CASSVQRGADTQYF. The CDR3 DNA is TGTGCCAGCAGTGTCCAGCGGGGCGCAGATACGCAGTATTTT.